These 21 T cell receptor beta chains were sequenced from one sample in a study of OX40 agonist ivuxolimab in advanced cancers. Library prep was done by the immunoSEQ multiplex PCR assay. The clones in this table, taken by TCRdb from immuneACCESS, are in-frame only. Not every clone is retained; where verified, under half of the shortfall comes from an unresolved V gene, and the cause of the rest is unknown. The sample table contains some 110,000 clones; only one count was recorded for roughly 93% of them. The ten largest make up less than 0.2% of the sample. The sample consisted of CD4+ or CD8+ T cells sorted from blood, taken in a trial of the OX40 agonist ivuxolimab. These receptors were obtained from an adult with an advanced solid tumor such as melanoma, head and neck, liver or kidney cancer.

This chain links TRBV7-3 with TRBJ2-1; D remains unclear. Trimming removed 1 base from V and 5 bases from J, with 6 bases in between. Germline V lookup: CDR1 SGHTA, CDR2 FQGTGA. The CDR3 consists of 13 residues. The CDR3 here is CASSLSRNNEQFF. For the CDR3, the DNA is TGTGCCAGCAGCTTAAGCAGAAACAATGAGCAGTTCTTC. The complete variable domain, with remaining parts taken from reference TRBV7-3 and TRBJ2-1, reads GAGVSQTPSNKVTEKGKYVELRCDPISGHTALYWYRQSLGQGPEFLIYFQGTGAADDSGLPNDRFFAVRPEGSVSTLKIQRTERGDSAVYLCASSLSRNNEQFFGPGTRLTVL.

The chain combines TRBV5-1 with TRBJ2-7; the match to TRBD2 covers 9 bases. Trimming took 4 bases from V and 9 from J; bases not matched to a gene: 11. The V gene's germline CDR1 is SGHRS and CDR2 YFSETQ. The length of the CDR3 is 14 residues. The CDR3 coding sequence is TGCGCCAGCAGCCCCGGTTTCCAGCGGGAGGTGCAGTACTTC. This translates into CASSPGFQREVQYF.

The V gene is TRBV27, the J gene TRBJ1-6, with TRBD1 matching 8 bases. Germline V gene lookup returns CDR1 MNHEY and CDR2 SMNVEV (reference sequence). The trim removed 5 bases at V and 2 bases at J, leaving 5 bases unmatched. CDR3 length: 16 amino acids. Written as DNA, the CDR3 is TGTGCCAGCAGTCCACGGACAGGGCCCTATAATTCACCCCTCCACTTT. Translated: CASSPRTGPYNSPLHF.

The chain carries TRBV27 and TRBJ1-4, with unresolved D. Trimming shortened V by 3 bases and J by 4 bases, and 12 bases separated the two germline ends. Per germline, CDR1 MNHEY and CDR2 SMNVEV (reference sequence). The length of the CDR3 is 15 residues. The CDR3 here is CASSFIGRINEKLFF. For the CDR3, the DNA is TGTGCCAGCAGTTTTATCGGACGGATTAATGAAAAACTGTTTTTT. Variable domain in full (rest from reference TRBV27 and TRBJ1-4): EAQVTQNPRYLITVTGKKLTVTCSQNMNHEYMSWYRQDPGLGLRQIYYSMNVEVTDKGDVPEGYKVSRKEKRNFPLILESPSPNQTSLYFCASSFIGRINEKLFFGSGTQLSVL.

This clone was recorded only once. The rearrangement uses TRBV12-5 and TRBJ1-2; 7 bases fit TRBD1. The V and J ends lost 6 bases and 5 bases, in that order; junction bases with no gene match: 6. The CDR3 covers 13 residues. Germline V lookup: CDR1 LGHNT, CDR2 FRNRAP. In DNA, the CDR3 is TGTGCTAGTGGGTCTACAGGGGTATATGGCTACACCTTC. Its protein product is CASGSTGVYGYTF.

Regarding this clone: Other nucleotide sequences from this sample produce the same CDR3. The rearrangement uses TRBV28 and TRBJ2-3, with 8 bases matching TRBD2. The length of the CDR3 is 14 residues. J was trimmed by 2 bases and V by 2 bases; bases with no gene match: 0. Germline CDR1 MDHEN, CDR2 SYDVKM. This chain's CDR3 is CASSLGLATDTQYF. In DNA form, the CDR3 reads TGTGCCAGCAGTTTAGGACTAGCCACAGATACGCAGTATTTT.

The chain recombines TRBV6-6 with TRBJ2-3; the D is unclear. Germline V gene sequence: CDR1 MNHNY, CDR2 SVGAGI (reference sequence). V was clipped by 6 bases and J by 4 bases, with 11 bases between them. The CDR3 totals 13 residues. The CDR3 loop reads CASRARAPDTQYF. The CDR3 nucleotides are TGTGCCAGCAGGGCTAGGGCCCCAGATACGCAGTATTTT.

This clone appeared a single time. The chain is built from TRBV30 and TRBJ2-3; 14 nucleotides agree with TRBD2. V lost 6 bases, J lost 7 bases, and 6 bases stayed unmatched. CDR1 is GTSNPN, CDR2 SVGIG, per germline (reference sequence). The CDR3 is 14 amino acids. The CDR3 loop is CACRWTSGGYTQYF. The CDR3 DNA reads as TGTGCCTGCCGTTGGACTAGCGGGGGGTATACGCAGTATTTT.

This clone was seen only a few times. V and J are TRBV4-2 and TRBJ2-2, with 10 bases fitting TRBD2. With 5 bases clipped from V and 3 bases from J, the junction kept 3 bases outside the gene matches. The CDR3 extends over 15 amino acids. Germline CDR1 reads LGHNA; CDR2 reads YNFKEQ. The CDR3 DNA reads as TGTGCCAGCAGCACAGGACTAGCGGACACCGGGGAGCTGTTTTTT. It codes for CASSTGLADTGELFF.

The rearrangement uses TRBV11-2 and TRBJ2-7; D could derive from TRBD1 or TRBD2 (5 bases each). Per germline, CDR1 SGHAT and CDR2 FQNNGV. V was pared by 2 bases and J by 6 bases, with 14 bases between. The CDR3 has 14 amino acids. Here the CDR3 DNA reads TGTGCCAGCAGCTTACAAGGGACCGAGGCCGAGCAGTACTTC. Translated, it gives CASSLQGTEAEQYF.

The rearrangement joins TRBV10-3 to TRBJ1-5; no firm D call. Germline V gene data show CDR1 as ENHRY and CDR2 as SYGVKD. The CDR3 has 14 residues. The V end lost 3 bases, the J end lost 4 bases, and 10 bases lay between the germline ends. This CDR3 is CAISDESENQPQHF. CDR3 bases: TGTGCCATCAGTGACGAATCGGAGAATCAGCCCCAGCATTTT.

The chain combines TRBV6-5 with TRBJ1-1; D remains unclear. The CDR3 consists of 11 residues. The germline V and J ends were trimmed by 5 bases and 1 base, with 2 bases remaining between them. Per the germline V gene, CDR1 is MNHEY and CDR2 is SVGAGI. For the CDR3, the DNA is TGTGCCAGCAGTGGGAACACTGAAGCTTTCTTT. It is translated as CASSGNTEAFF.

V usage is TRBV28 and J usage is TRBJ1-1, with D perhaps matching TRBD1 (5 bases). V lost 5 bases and J 0 bases, leaving 13 bases between the germline ends. Germline V gene lookup returns CDR1 MDHEN and CDR2 SYDVKM. The CDR3 contains 15 residues. Written as DNA, the CDR3 is TGTGCCAGCAGTAAGCCGGGACGGATGAACACTGAAGCTTTCTTT. It is translated as CASSKPGRMNTEAFF.

The chain couples TRBV27 to TRBJ1-6; TRBD1 agrees at 8 bases. Germline V gene data show CDR1 as MNHEY and CDR2 as SMNVEV (reference sequence). The CDR3 is 15 residues long. J gave up 7 bases and V 5 bases, and 7 bases lay outside the gene matches. In DNA form, the CDR3 reads TGTGCCAGCAGTCCAGGACAGGGACGCAATTCACCCCTCCACTTT. It is translated as CASSPGQGRNSPLHF.

This sequence joins TRBV15 and TRBJ1-4; D not certain. The germline gives CDR1 LNHNV, CDR2 YYDKDF (reference sequence). This CDR3 region has 17 residues. V was clipped by 8 bases and J by 8 bases, with 27 bases between them. The CDR3 region has the DNA TGTGCCACCCTCCTTGCTCGTTCACGGACCGGTAGGGAAAAACTGTTTTTT. Encoded protein: CATLLARSRTGREKLFF.

The chain links TRBV2 to TRBJ1-1, with unresolved D. CDR3 length: 15 residues. The V end lost 7 bases, the J end lost 2 bases, and 17 bases lay between the germline ends. The germline CDR1 and CDR2 sequences are SNHLY and FYNNEI. The CDR3 loop reads CASTRGPLGNTEAFF. DNA for the CDR3: TGTGCCAGCACACGGGGTCCTTTAGGAAACACTGAAGCTTTCTTT.

The rearrangement uses TRBV4-1 and TRBJ1-2; no clear D. The CDR3 is 13 residues long. The ends were cut back, 3 bases at V and 4 bases at J, with 9 bases in the middle. In germline, CDR1 is MGHRA, CDR2 YSYEKL. The CDR3 region is CASSHGSGYGYTF. The CDR3 bases are TGCGCCAGCAGCCACGGATCCGGCTATGGCTACACCTTC.

This clone was observed a single time. This sequence joins TRBV11-3 and TRBJ1-6; 10 bases agree with TRBD1. CDR1 is SGHNT and CDR2 is YENEEA in the germline V gene. The CDR3 totals 15 residues. V lost 5 bases to trimming and J lost 9 bases; unmatched junction nucleotides: 7. DNA of the CDR3: TGTGCCAGCAGCAGCCGACAGGGGGCCTTTTCACCCCTCCACTTT. It encodes CASSSRQGAFSPLHF.

V usage is TRBV18 and J usage is TRBJ1-2, with D uncertain. Germline V lookup: CDR1 KGHSH, CDR2 LQKENI. The CDR3 is 12 amino acids. V was shortened by 6 bases and J by 5 bases, with 10 bases between the two germline ends. As DNA, the CDR3 is TGTGCCAGCTCCCGTGAAGAATATGGCTACACCTTC. Translation: CASSREEYGYTF.

The genes are TRBV4-3 and TRBJ2-7, with 14 bases matching TRBD2. V shed 4 bases, J shed 5 bases, and the junction held 4 bases outside the gene matches. The CDR3 loop spans 15 amino acids. Germline CDR1 is LGHNA and CDR2 is YSLEER. CDR3 amino acids: CASSLGLAGGHEQYF. CDR3 bases: TGCGCCAGCAGCCTCGGACTAGCGGGAGGCCACGAGCAGTACTTC.

V and J are TRBV19 and TRBJ1-2; TRBD1 matches at 7 bases. V was clipped by 7 bases and J by 2 bases; unmatched bases: 4. Per germline, CDR1 LNHDA and CDR2 SQIVND (reference sequence). The CDR3 runs 13 residues. CDR3 region: CASTLQGNYGYTF. The CDR3 DNA is TGTGCCAGTACCTTACAGGGGAACTATGGCTACACCTTC.